These 26 T cell receptor beta chains were all obtained from the same sample, sequenced in a study of beta chain features in type 1 diabetes. Expressed TCRB transcripts were sequenced because the entire RNA isolate underwent reverse transcription. Repertoires were generated with immunoSEQ multiplex PCR, while TCRdb's copy carries only in-frame clones and drops some. The sample holds 350,000 to 450,000 clones, approximately 15% seen once. What was sequenced was naive CD4+ T cells from blood. The receptors derive from a man younger than 40 in good health.

The table lists this clone with a few counts. Just one base apart from a much larger clone, this may be a read error. Distinct nucleotide sequences in the sample also encode this CDR3. This chain joins TRBV7-9 and TRBJ2-5; no reliable D call. CDR1 is SEHNR, CDR2 FQNEAQ, per germline (reference sequence). Trimming took 4 bases from V and 3 from J, leaving 3 bases between them. The CDR3 extends over 11 amino acids. CDR3 residues: CASSSKETQYF. In DNA, the CDR3 is TGTGCCAGCAGCTCGAAAGAGACCCAGTACTTC.

J is TRBJ2-1 and V is TRBV7-2, with D possibly matching TRBD2 (6 bases). V was pared by 8 bases and J by 11 bases, with 16 bases between. Germline V gene data show CDR1 as SGHTA and CDR2 as FQGNSA. This CDR3 contains 12 residues. The DNA for the CDR3 is TGTGCCAGCGTCCACCCTGGGGGGAAGCAGTTCTTC. Its translation is CASVHPGGKQFF.

This clone was counted a few times. The chain links TRBV7-2 to TRBJ2-7; a possible D gene is TRBD1 (6 bases). Trimming cost V 8 bases and J 3 bases, with 14 bases left between them. The CDR3 loop spans 13 amino acids. Germline assignment: CDR1 SGHTA and CDR2 FQGNSA. Here the CDR3 reads CASQGFRDYEQYF. DNA of the CDR3: TGTGCCAGCCAGGGGTTTCGGGACTACGAGCAGTACTTC.

The V gene is TRBV9, the J gene TRBJ2-3; weak D call: TRBD2 (5 bases). The CDR3 has 16 residues. The germline V and J ends were trimmed by 0 bases and 3 bases, with 14 bases remaining between them. CDR1 is SGDLS, CDR2 YYNGEE, per germline. CDR3 residues: CASSVAGGSATDTQYF. The CDR3 bases are TGTGCCAGCAGCGTAGCTGGTGGTAGCGCGACAGATACGCAGTATTTT.

This chain uses TRBV10-3 with TRBJ2-5; D gene uncertain. This CDR3 is 13 amino acids long. CDR1 and CDR2 (germline): ENHRY, SYGVKD. V was pared by 2 bases and J by 10 bases, with 14 bases between. CDR3 coding DNA: TGTGCCATCAGTGAGAACCAGAAAGGAAGCCAGTACTTC. This translates into CAISENQKGSQYF.

This clone showed up just a few times. This chain links TRBV11-1 with TRBJ2-5; D assignment may be TRBD1 or TRBD2 (5 bases each). This CDR3 is 13 amino acids long. V shed 1 base and J shed 4 bases, with 7 bases lying between them. The V gene's germline CDR1 is SGHAT and CDR2 FQDESV (reference sequence). CDR3 sequence reads: CASSLGGTETQYF. CDR3 DNA sequence: TGTGCCAGCAGCTTAGGAGGGACAGAGACCCAGTACTTC.

J is TRBJ2-1 and V is TRBV29-1; 11 bases are shared with TRBD2. Germline V gives CDR1 SQVTM, CDR2 ANQGSEA. V gave up 4 bases and J gave up 7 bases; unmatched junction bases: 12. The CDR3 spans 16 residues. Here the CDR3 DNA reads TGCAGCGTTGCAGTAGCGGGAGGGCCAAATCGGAATGAGCAGTTCTTC. Protein product: CSVAVAGGPNRNEQFF.

This clone was seen a few times. The chain joins TRBV6-5 to TRBJ2-3; D gene unclear. This CDR3 region has 13 residues. The V gene's germline CDR1 is MNHEY and CDR2 SVGAGI. V dropped 6 bases and J dropped 1 base, with 8 bases sitting between them. CDR3 in DNA: TGTGCCAGCAGCCGGGTTGGCACAGATACGCAGTATTTT. Encoded protein: CASSRVGTDTQYF.

This clone occurred many times. The chain is built from TRBV14 and TRBJ2-1; D may be TRBD2 (5 bases). V lost 4 bases, J lost 7 bases, and 14 bases lay in between. Germline V gene lookup returns CDR1 SGHDN and CDR2 FVKESK. The CDR3 has 14 amino acids. CDR3 sequence: CASSPLAVLNEQFF. The CDR3 DNA reads as TGTGCCAGCAGCCCCCTAGCTGTGTTGAATGAGCAGTTCTTC.

V is TRBV25-1 and J is TRBJ1-4; D remains ambiguous. CDR1 and CDR2 (germline): MGHDK, SYGVNS. Trimming shortened V by 6 bases and J by 6 bases, and 8 bases separated the two germline ends. The CDR3 length is 12 residues. CDR3 in amino acids: CASRSVDEKLFF. The CDR3, as DNA: TGTGCCAGCAGAAGCGTCGATGAAAAACTGTTTTTT. The full variable domain, completed using reference TRBV25-1 and TRBJ1-4, is EADIYQTPRYLVIGTGKKITLECSQTMGHDKMYWYQQDPGMELHLIHYSYGVNSTEKGDLSSESTVSRIRTEHFPLTLESARPSHTSQYLCASRSVDEKLFFGSGTQLSVL.

J is TRBJ1-1 and V is TRBV30; unclear D gene. CDR1 and CDR2 (germline): GTSNPN, SVGIG (reference sequence). Trimming cost V 0 bases and J 3 bases, with 2 bases left between them. The CDR3 runs 11 residues. This CDR3 is CAWSVDTEAFF. CDR3 nucleotide sequence: TGTGCCTGGAGTGTAGACACTGAAGCTTTCTTT.

The chain joins TRBV7-2 to TRBJ2-7, with D unclear. This CDR3 comprises 12 residues. In germline, CDR1 is SGHTA, CDR2 FQGNSA. V lost 3 bases to trimming and J lost 0 bases, with 3 bases between them. The CDR3, as DNA: TGTGCCAGCAGCTTCCTCTCCTACGAGCAGTACTTC. This sequence encodes CASSFLSYEQYF.

The rearrangement joins TRBV11-3 to TRBJ2-1, with 9 nucleotides matching TRBD2. V shed 5 bases, J shed 6 bases, and the junction held 8 bases outside the gene matches. The CDR3 consists of 15 residues. CDR1 and CDR2 (germline): SGHNT, YENEEA. The CDR3 region is CASSARLAESNEQFF. The CDR3, as DNA: TGTGCCAGCAGCGCCCGACTAGCGGAAAGCAATGAGCAGTTCTTC.

In its sample, this clone was seen a few times. This chain connects TRBV7-2 to TRBJ1-2; D is undetermined. Germline V gene sequence: CDR1 SGHTA, CDR2 FQGNSA. The CDR3 has 16 amino acids. Trimming pared 3 bases from V and 2 bases from J, leaving 16 bases between. CDR3 sequence (DNA): TGTGCCAGCAGCTTGGGTGCTTCACCTACGAACTATGGCTACACCTTC. This gives the protein CASSLGASPTNYGYTF.

The CDR3 region is CAWSVSRDVGYF. The CDR3 DNA follows: TGTGCCTGGAGTGTAAGCCGGGACGTAGGGTACTTC. The chain combines TRBV30 with TRBJ2-5; the D call may be TRBD1 or TRBD2 (5 bases each). CDR3 size: 12 residues. CDR1 is GTSNPN, CDR2 SVGIG, per germline (reference sequence). V lost 0 bases to trimming and J lost 13 bases, with 15 bases between them.

In its sample, this clone was seen a few times. The chain recombines TRBV7-2 with TRBJ2-3, with 8 bases that match TRBD2. Germline V gives CDR1 SGHTA, CDR2 FQGNSA. CDR3 length equals 15 residues. Trimming took 2 bases from V and 5 from J; bases not matched to a gene: 6. This chain's CDR3 is CASSLQAGAGDTQYF. DNA for the CDR3: TGTGCCAGCAGCTTACAAGCGGGAGCCGGAGATACGCAGTATTTT.

This chain uses TRBV9 with TRBJ2-1; TRBD1 matches 9 bases. The CDR3 loop spans 16 amino acids. The V gene end was trimmed by 4 bases and the J gene end by 4 bases; junction bases not matched to a gene: 9. CDR1 is SGDLS and CDR2 is YYNGEE in the germline V gene. The CDR3 loop reads CASSTRDRAPYNEQFF. The CDR3 region has the DNA TGTGCCAGCAGCACTCGGGACAGGGCTCCTTACAATGAGCAGTTCTTC.

The chain joins TRBV7-2 to TRBJ1-4; a possible D gene is TRBD1 (6 bases). Germline V gene lookup returns CDR1 SGHTA and CDR2 FQGNSA. The CDR3 loop spans 13 amino acids. The germline V and J ends were trimmed by 4 bases and 4 bases, with 7 bases remaining between them. CDR3 coding DNA: TGTGCCAGCAGCTGGACAGTTAATGAAAAACTGTTTTTT. Residues: CASSWTVNEKLFF.

V is TRBV2 and J is TRBJ2-2, with TRBD1 as a possible D gene (6 bases). This CDR3 has 15 residues. The germline gives CDR1 SNHLY, CDR2 FYNNEI. V shed 4 bases and J shed 5 bases, with 14 bases lying between them. The CDR3 loop reads CASSADRTATGELFF. CDR3 in DNA: TGTGCCAGCAGTGCCGACAGGACAGCGACCGGGGAGCTGTTTTTT. Combining the CDR3 with reference TRBV2 and TRBJ2-2 gives the whole variable domain EPEVTQTPSHQVTQMGQEVILRCVPISNHLYFYWYRQILGQKVEFLVSFYNNEISEKSEIFDDQFSVERPDGSNFTLKIRSTKLEDSAMYFCASSADRTATGELFFGEGSRLTVL.

This clone has just a few counts. The chain recombines TRBV30 with TRBJ2-3; the D is unclear. Per the germline V gene, CDR1 is GTSNPN and CDR2 is SVGIG (reference sequence). V lost 0 bases to trimming and J lost 2 bases, with 9 bases between them. The CDR3 loop spans 14 amino acids. The CDR3 DNA reads as TGTGCCTGGAGTGTAAGTTCCTTCACAGATACGCAGTATTTT. Protein product: CAWSVSSFTDTQYF.

The chain employs TRBV7-8 and TRBJ2-1; D possibly matches TRBD1 or TRBD2 (5 bases each). V was cut by 4 bases and J by 9 bases, with 19 bases left in between. This CDR3 has 15 residues. Germline values: CDR1 SGHVS, CDR2 FQNEAQ. CDR3 sequence reads: CASSWGPHIWAEQFF. The CDR3 region has the DNA TGTGCCAGCAGCTGGGGACCTCACATTTGGGCTGAGCAGTTCTTC.

This clone showed up just a few times. The chain is built from TRBV29-1 and TRBJ1-1, with 8 bases aligning to TRBD1. Germline values: CDR1 SQVTM, CDR2 ANQGSEA. With V trimmed by 8 bases and J by 1 base, 6 bases remained unmatched. CDR3 length equals 13 residues. DNA of the CDR3: TGCAGCACGAGGGACAGGACGAACACTGAAGCTTTCTTT. Translating it yields CSTRDRTNTEAFF.

The V gene is TRBV6-9, the J gene TRBJ1-1; D call uncertain. This CDR3 contains 10 residues. From germline, CDR1 is MNHGY and CDR2 SVAAGI. V dropped 8 bases and J dropped 6 bases, with 7 bases sitting between them. CDR3 region: CASRAAEAFF. The CDR3 DNA follows: TGTGCCAGCCGGGCCGCTGAAGCTTTCTTT.

This clone was counted a few times. The chain has TRBV7-8 and TRBJ2-4, with 10 bases identical to TRBD2. CDR1 is SGHVS, CDR2 FQNEAQ, per germline. V shed 2 bases and J 7 bases; nucleotides not matched to a gene: 8. CDR3 length equals 16 residues. The CDR3 DNA reads as TGTGCCAGCAGCTTAAACGGACTAGCGGTGGGCAACATTCAGTACTTC. Its translation is CASSLNGLAVGNIQYF.

The chain joins TRBV7-2 to TRBJ2-7; D not certain. Trimming pared 3 bases from V and 4 bases from J, leaving 7 bases between. Germline V gives CDR1 SGHTA, CDR2 FQGNSA. The CDR3 sequence is 12 residues long. CDR3 DNA: TGTGCCAGCAGCTTCGTGACTTACGAGCAGTACTTC. Its protein is CASSFVTYEQYF. The entire variable domain, with the rest obtained from reference TRBV7-2 and TRBJ2-7, is as follows: GAGVSQSPSNKVTEKGKDVELRCDPISGHTALYWYRQSLGQGLEFLIYFQGNSAPDKSGLPSDRFSAERTGGSVSTLTIQRTQQEDSAVYLCASSFVTYEQYFGPGTRLTVT.

The rearrangement uses TRBV6-1 and TRBJ2-5; 8 nucleotides agree with TRBD1. The germline gives CDR1 MNHNS, CDR2 SASEGT. V trimming: 2 bases; J trimming: 7 bases; junction bases outside the gene matches: 12. The CDR3 has 16 residues. CDR3 amino acids: CASSERRTGLVGTQYF. The CDR3 DNA is TGTGCCAGCAGTGAACGAAGGACAGGGTTGGTCGGGACCCAGTACTTC.